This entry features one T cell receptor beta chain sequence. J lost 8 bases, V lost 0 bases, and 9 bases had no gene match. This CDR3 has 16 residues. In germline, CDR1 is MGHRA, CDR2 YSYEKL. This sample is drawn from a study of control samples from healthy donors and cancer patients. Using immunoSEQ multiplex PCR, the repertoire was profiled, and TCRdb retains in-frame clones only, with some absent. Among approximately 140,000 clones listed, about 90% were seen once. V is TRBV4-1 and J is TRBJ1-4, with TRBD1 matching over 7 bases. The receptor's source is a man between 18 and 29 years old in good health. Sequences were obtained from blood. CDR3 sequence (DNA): TGCGCCAGCAGCCAAGATGGAGACAGGGAAGGGGAAAAACTGTTTTTT. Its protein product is CASSQDGDREGEKLFF.